The clone carrying this TCR beta chain was observed a handful of times. Its antigen is not identified. Other nucleotide sequences from this sample produce the same CDR3. The data belong to a study of radiotherapy plus CTLA-4 blockade in lung cancer. Study-level background: Among enrolled patients, 15% to 20% responded and about 30% achieved disease control.

Study-wide points: Among blood TCR repertoires after radiotherapy plus ipilimumab, tumor-derived clones expanded. Response, reportedly, was best predicted by interferon-beta along with early blood T cell clone dynamics.

The data were produced by immunoSEQ multiplex PCR, yet TCRdb's version contains in-frame clones alone and is incomplete. The sample lists more than 75,000 clones, under 85% occurring once. From germline, CDR1 is SGHRS and CDR2 YFSETQ. The CDR3 consists of 13 residues. Trimming left V 2 bases short and J 5 bases short, with 10 bases between. This clonotype originated in a human donor with non-small cell lung cancer who had a partial response to radiotherapy plus ipilimumab. Some clones in this sample may be carry-over from other donors' samples. This chain links TRBV5-1 with TRBJ1-1, with D maybe TRBD1 (5 bases). Sequences were derived from peripheral blood, sampled from a patient treated with radiotherapy plus ipilimumab. The CDR3 bases are TGCGCCAGCAGCTTAAGGGGAGGTACTGAAGCTTTCTTT. This encodes CASSLRGGTEAFF.